Below, 30 T cell receptor beta chains from the same sample are listed, as sequenced in a study of cytomegalovirus exposure and HLA in healthy donors. Some clones are missing from TCRdb's copy, which holds only in-frame ones; the method was immunoSEQ multiplex PCR. The sample comprises 150,000 to 200,000 clones, around 80% of which are singletons, and roughly 1.2% rests with the top ten. The sequenced material came from PBMCs. Receptors were obtained from a young woman in good health and CMV-seronegative.

The chain links TRBV19 to TRBJ1-1, with TRBD1 matching over 10 bases. The germline V gene has CDR1 LNHDA and CDR2 SQIVND (reference sequence). Trimming removed 5 bases from V and 8 bases from J; junction bases left unmatched: 11. The CDR3 totals 15 residues. The CDR3 region is CASSVGQGPHHEAFF. CDR3 DNA: TGTGCCAGTAGTGTGGGACAGGGGCCACATCACGAAGCTTTCTTT. Variable domain in full (rest from reference TRBV19 and TRBJ1-1): DGGITQSPKYLFRKEGQNVTLSCEQNLNHDAMYWYRQDPGQGLRLIYYSQIVNDFQKGDIAEGYSVSREKKESFPLTVTSAQKNPTAFYLCASSVGQGPHHEAFFGQGTRLTVV.

This CDR3 is CASSVGHQYEQYF. Written as DNA, the CDR3 is TGTGCCAGCAGCGTGGGACACCAGTACGAGCAGTACTTC. The chain combines TRBV9 with TRBJ2-7; possibly TRBD1 for D (6 bases). Germline lookup yields CDR1 SGDLS and CDR2 YYNGEE. This CDR3 has 13 residues. Trimming took off 2 bases at V and 4 bases at J, with 10 bases between the two ends.

This chain uses TRBV28 with TRBJ2-2; D is unresolved. CDR3 length equals 12 residues. Germline V lookup: CDR1 MDHEN, CDR2 SYDVKM. Trimming removed 3 bases from V and 6 bases from J, with 5 bases in between. The CDR3 DNA reads as TGTGCCAGCAGTTTGAGGCCCGGGGAGCTGTTTTTT. Its translation: CASSLRPGELFF.

This chain connects TRBV19 to TRBJ1-5, with D possibly TRBD1 on 6 matching bases. Germline V gene data show CDR1 as LNHDA and CDR2 as SQIVND (reference sequence). This CDR3 is built from 14 residues. The V gene lost 7 bases and the J gene lost 0 bases, with 10 bases spanning the gap. CDR3 region: CASTAGVSNQPQHF. The CDR3 DNA sequence: TGTGCCAGTACCGCAGGGGTTAGCAATCAGCCCCAGCATTTT.

The chain couples TRBV28 to TRBJ2-1, with D unresolved. V shed 4 bases and J shed 0 bases, with 10 bases lying between them. The CDR3 length is 15 residues. The germline CDR1 and CDR2 sequences are MDHEN and SYDVKM. The CDR3 DNA reads as TGTGCCAGCAGTTCCCCCCGGAGCTCCTACAATGAGCAGTTCTTC. Amino acids: CASSSPRSSYNEQFF.

This sequence joins TRBV5-6 and TRBJ2-7, with TRBD1 identical over 10 bases. Germline loops: CDR1 SGHDT, CDR2 YYEEEE. The CDR3 has 16 residues. Losses at the gene ends were 4 bases for V and 4 bases for J; bases not matched to a gene: 11. The CDR3 DNA reads TGTGCCAGCAGCCCTACCGGGACAGGGGACGTTTACGAGCAGTACTTC. Translation: CASSPTGTGDVYEQYF.

This chain joins TRBV5-1 and TRBJ2-3; no clear D gene. CDR3 size: 14 residues. The ends were cut back, 0 bases at V and 2 bases at J, with 7 bases in the middle. Germline values: CDR1 SGHRS, CDR2 YFSETQ. Written as DNA, the CDR3 is TGCGCCAGCAGCTTGGGTCCCCTCACAGATACGCAGTATTTT. Protein: CASSLGPLTDTQYF.

The rearrangement uses TRBV5-5 and TRBJ2-1, with 7 bases fitting TRBD1. The CDR3 spans 14 residues. Germline trimming cut 3 bases from V and 3 bases from J; bases unmatched to any gene: 3. CDR1 and CDR2 from the germline V gene are SGHKS and YYEKEE (reference sequence). CDR3: CASSSGQVYNEQFF. In DNA form, the CDR3 reads TGTGCCAGCAGCTCTGGACAGGTCTACAATGAGCAGTTCTTC.

The chain recombines TRBV6-1 with TRBJ1-2; 8 positions agree with TRBD1. CDR3 length equals 14 residues. V shed 4 bases, J shed 4 bases, and the junction held 5 bases outside the gene matches. Germline CDR1 is MNHNS and CDR2 is SASEGT. The CDR3 loop reads CASSGGQVIYGYTF. CDR3 coding DNA: TGTGCCAGCAGTGGGGGACAGGTGATCTATGGCTACACCTTC.

This clone appeared a few times. CDR3 residues: CASSFGENQPQHF. The CDR3 nucleotides are TGCGCCAGCAGCTTTGGGGAGAATCAGCCCCAGCATTTT. The chain carries TRBV5-1 and TRBJ1-5; D is ambiguous. The CDR3 sequence is 13 residues long. V was trimmed by 2 bases and J by 4 bases, leaving 7 bases between them. From germline, CDR1 is SGHRS and CDR2 YFSETQ.

The chain employs TRBV11-2 and TRBJ1-1; tentatively, D is TRBD1 (5 bases). The CDR3 length is 17 residues. V was clipped by 2 bases and J by 5 bases, with 21 bases between them. Germline V CDR1 and CDR2: SGHAT, FQNNGV. This CDR3 reads CASSLSGRTLRGTEAFF. CDR3 DNA: TGTGCCAGCAGCTTATCAGGGAGGACACTTAGGGGAACTGAAGCTTTCTTT.

The chain has TRBV9 and TRBJ2-7; maybe TRBD1 (7 bases). The V end lost 1 base, the J end lost 7 bases, and 15 bases lay between the germline ends. The CDR3 spans 14 residues. The germline CDR1 and CDR2 sequences are SGDLS and YYNGEE. Written as DNA, the CDR3 is TGTGCCAGCAGCGTAATGGAGGGGGCGGGTGAGCAGTACTTC. This codes for CASSVMEGAGEQYF. Full variable domain (missing parts from reference TRBV9 and TRBJ2-7): DSGVTQTPKHLITATGQRVTLRCSPRSGDLSVYWYQQSLDQGLQFLIQYYNGEERAKGNILERFSAQQFPDLHSELNLSSLELGDSALYFCASSVMEGAGEQYFGPGTRLTVT.

The V and J genes are TRBV30 and TRBJ2-2, with unresolved D. V was pared by 1 base and J by 6 bases, with 9 bases between. Germline V gives CDR1 GTSNPN, CDR2 SVGIG (reference sequence). This CDR3 spans 13 amino acids. CDR3 DNA: TGTGCCTGGAGTGACGGCGGTGCCGGGGAGCTGTTTTTT. Its translation: CAWSDGGAGELFF.

V is TRBV11-3 and J is TRBJ2-1; D may be TRBD1 (6 bases). Trimming shortened V by 1 base and J by 4 bases, and 8 bases separated the two germline ends. The germline CDR1 and CDR2 sequences are SGHNT and YENEEA. The length of the CDR3 is 14 residues. The CDR3 loop is CASSLVGAYNEQFF. DNA for the CDR3: TGTGCCAGCAGCTTAGTGGGGGCTTACAATGAGCAGTTCTTC.

The chain employs TRBV30 and TRBJ2-1; possible D gene TRBD2, 6 bases. Germline CDR1 and CDR2: GTSNPN and SVGIG (reference sequence). This CDR3 is built from 17 residues. Trimming cost V 5 bases and J 0 bases, with 20 bases left between them. Here the CDR3 reads CAWLGGGSGSSYNEQFF. CDR3 DNA sequence: TGTGCCTGGCTAGGTGGAGGGTCGGGTAGCTCCTACAATGAGCAGTTCTTC.

V gene TRBV6-6 combines with J gene TRBJ2-7, with 10 bases matching TRBD1. Germline lookup yields CDR1 MNHNY and CDR2 SVGAGI (reference sequence). CDR3 length equals 15 residues. After removal of 5 bases from V and 3 bases from J, the junction contained 7 bases not matched to a gene. CDR3 in DNA: TGTGCCAGCAGTCCACCGACAGGGGGCCGCTACGAGCAGTACTTC. Protein sequence: CASSPPTGGRYEQYF.

The rearrangement links TRBV2 to TRBJ2-3, with a weak D call TRBD1 (6 bases). Germline V gene sequence: CDR1 SNHLY, CDR2 FYNNEI. Trimming shortened V by 9 bases and J by 0 bases, and 16 bases separated the two germline ends. The CDR3 loop spans 15 amino acids. The CDR3 DNA sequence: TGTGCCAGTATACAGGGATTTCTTAGCACAGATACGCAGTATTTT. This sequence encodes CASIQGFLSTDTQYF.

In this sample, this clone turned up once. This sequence joins TRBV11-2 and TRBJ1-5; D is uncertain. CDR3 length: 15 amino acids. Trimming removed 6 bases from V and 12 bases from J, with 24 bases in between. Germline V gene data show CDR1 as SGHAT and CDR2 as FQNNGV. CDR3 bases: TGTGCCAGCAGTTTGACCGGGAACCTTTTTGGGAGCCAGCATTTT. Translating gives CASSLTGNLFGSQHF.

Concerning this clone: This may be a read error: a much more frequent sequence differs by one nucleotide. This chain joins TRBV11-3 and TRBJ2-1, with D perhaps matching TRBD2 (7 bases). Germline CDR1 SGHNT, CDR2 YENEEA. The CDR3 sequence is 15 residues long. V dropped 0 bases and J dropped 2 bases, with 8 bases sitting between them. The DNA for the CDR3 is TGTGCCAGCAGCTTAGAGCGGGGGCCCTACAATGAGCAGTTCTTC. Protein sequence: CASSLERGPYNEQFF.

This clone appeared once. The rearrangement joins TRBV5-1 to TRBJ2-7, with D maybe TRBD1 (5 bases). Trimming shortened V by 0 bases and J by 4 bases, and 8 bases separated the two germline ends. Germline CDR1 SGHRS, CDR2 YFSETQ. The CDR3 length is 13 residues. CDR3 protein: CASSLATEYEQYF. CDR3 nucleotides: TGCGCCAGCAGCTTGGCGACAGAATACGAGCAGTACTTC.

The rearrangement uses TRBV5-1 and TRBJ2-1, with 13 bases fitting TRBD2. CDR1 is SGHRS and CDR2 is YFSETQ in the germline V gene. Unmatched junction bases numbered 8, after V lost 4 bases and J lost 7 bases. CDR3 length: 16 amino acids. In nucleotides, the CDR3 is TGCGCCAGCAGCGCTGGACTAGCGGGAGTGTATAATGAGCAGTTCTTC. Translated: CASSAGLAGVYNEQFF.

In its sample, this clone was seen a few times. The J gene is TRBJ2-1, the V gene TRBV19; 12 bases are a match to TRBD2. J was trimmed by 7 bases and V by 6 bases; bases with no gene match: 7. Looked up from germline, CDR1 is LNHDA and CDR2 is SQIVND (reference sequence). The length of the CDR3 is 15 residues. The CDR3 sequence is CASSNLAGGRNEQFF. CDR3 nucleotide sequence: TGTGCCAGTAGCAACCTAGCGGGAGGGCGGAATGAGCAGTTCTTC.

Comments on this clone: The sample contains more than one DNA sequence encoding this CDR3. This chain uses TRBV5-1 with TRBJ1-5, with 8 bases that match TRBD1. From germline, CDR1 is SGHRS and CDR2 YFSETQ. This CDR3 has 15 residues. Trimming cost V 0 bases and J 6 bases; bases outside gene matches: 5. The CDR3 DNA sequence: TGCGCCAGCAGCTTGGGGCAGGGGGCAGGTCAGCCCCAGCATTTT. Protein product: CASSLGQGAGQPQHF.

This chain uses TRBV5-4 with TRBJ2-7, with 11 bases identical to TRBD2. The CDR3 has 14 residues. Unmatched junction bases numbered 3, after V lost 4 bases and J lost 3 bases. Germline lookup yields CDR1 SGHNT and CDR2 YYREEE (reference sequence). The CDR3: CASSHTSGSYEQYF. CDR3 in DNA: TGTGCCAGCAGCCATACTAGCGGGAGCTACGAGCAGTACTTC.

The rearrangement joins TRBV7-3 to TRBJ2-1, with a possible D match to TRBD2 (5 bases). This CDR3 region has 12 residues. V lost 5 bases and J lost 6, with 8 bases in between. Germline CDR1 and CDR2: SGHTA and FQGTGA. The chain's CDR3 is CASSPSRNEQFF. In nucleotides, the CDR3 is TGTGCCAGCAGCCCTAGCCGCAATGAGCAGTTCTTC.

Note on this clone: The sample holds other DNA sequences that translate to the same CDR3. The CDR3 nucleotides are TGTGCCAGCAGCGTAGGGACTAGCACAGATACGCAGTATTTT. Protein product: CASSVGTSTDTQYF. V gene TRBV9 combines with J gene TRBJ2-3, with D maybe TRBD2 (5 bases). The CDR3 contains 14 residues. Trimming pared 0 bases from V and 0 bases from J, leaving 5 bases between. Germline CDR1 SGDLS, CDR2 YYNGEE.

The rearrangement uses TRBV6-1 and TRBJ1-2; D is undetermined. CDR3 size: 10 residues. Trimming removed 8 bases from V and 5 bases from J, with 6 bases in between. Germline lookup yields CDR1 MNHNS and CDR2 SASEGT. CDR3 amino acids: CASRDYGYTF. Written as DNA, the CDR3 is TGTGCCAGCCGAGATTATGGCTACACCTTC.

The chain recombines TRBV5-6 with TRBJ2-7; D is ambiguous. Germline V gene sequence: CDR1 SGHDT, CDR2 YYEEEE. The CDR3 contains 13 residues. Trimming took off 0 bases at V and 3 bases at J, with 7 bases between the two ends. DNA for the CDR3: TGTGCCAGCAGCTTGGTCAGTGACTACGAGCAGTACTTC. It specifies CASSLVSDYEQYF.

There are a few counts of this clone. The rearrangement joins TRBV7-9 to TRBJ1-1; 8 nucleotides align to TRBD1. CDR3 length: 13 amino acids. The ends lost 4 bases at V and 8 bases at J; junction bases unmatched: 6. Germline V gene data show CDR1 as SEHNR and CDR2 as FQNEAQ (reference sequence). CDR3 sequence (DNA): TGTGCCAGCAGCTCCGGACAGGGAGGGGAAGCTTTCTTT. It specifies CASSSGQGGEAFF.

The chain carries TRBV6-5 and TRBJ1-5, with no clear D. This CDR3 has 13 residues. Germline lookup yields CDR1 MNHEY and CDR2 SVGAGI. The V gene lost 0 bases and the J gene lost 5 bases, with 5 bases spanning the gap. The CDR3 bases are TGTGCCAGCAGTTACTCGGAGGATCAGCCCCAGCATTTT. It specifies CASSYSEDQPQHF.